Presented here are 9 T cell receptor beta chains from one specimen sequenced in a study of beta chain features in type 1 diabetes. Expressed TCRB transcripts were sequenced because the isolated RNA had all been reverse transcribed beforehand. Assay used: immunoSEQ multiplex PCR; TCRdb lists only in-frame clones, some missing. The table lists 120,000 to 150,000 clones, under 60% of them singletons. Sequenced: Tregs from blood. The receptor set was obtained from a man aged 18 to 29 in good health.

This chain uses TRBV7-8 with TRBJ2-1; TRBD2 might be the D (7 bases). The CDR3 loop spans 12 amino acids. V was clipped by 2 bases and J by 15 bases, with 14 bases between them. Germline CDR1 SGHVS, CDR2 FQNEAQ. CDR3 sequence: CASSLRGAVPFF. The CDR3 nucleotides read TGTGCCAGCAGCTTACGGGGGGCAGTTCCGTTCTTC.

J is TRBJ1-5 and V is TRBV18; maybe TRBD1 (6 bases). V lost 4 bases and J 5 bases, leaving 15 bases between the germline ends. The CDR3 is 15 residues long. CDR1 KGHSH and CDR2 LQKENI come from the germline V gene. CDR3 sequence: CASSQRDTYDQPQHF. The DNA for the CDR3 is TGTGCCAGCTCACAACGGGACACCTATGATCAGCCCCAGCATTTT.

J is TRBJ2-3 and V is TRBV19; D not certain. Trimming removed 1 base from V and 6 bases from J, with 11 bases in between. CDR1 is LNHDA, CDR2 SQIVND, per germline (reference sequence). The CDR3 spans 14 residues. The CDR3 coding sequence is TGTGCCAGTAGTATAGCGTTAGCCTCGGATACGCAGTATTTT. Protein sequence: CASSIALASDTQYF.

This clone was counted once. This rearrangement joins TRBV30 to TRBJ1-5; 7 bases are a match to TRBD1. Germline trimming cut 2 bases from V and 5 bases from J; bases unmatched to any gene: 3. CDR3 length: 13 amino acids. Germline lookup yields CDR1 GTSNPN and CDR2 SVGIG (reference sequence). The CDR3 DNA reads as TGTGCCTGGAGTCATCAGGGGGATCAGCCCCAGCATTTT. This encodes CAWSHQGDQPQHF. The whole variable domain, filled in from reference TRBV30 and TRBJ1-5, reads SQTIHQWPATLVQPVGSPLSLECTVEGTSNPNLYWYRQAAGRGLQLLFYSVGIGQISSEVPQNLSASRPQDRQFILSSKKLLLSDSGFYLCAWSHQGDQPQHFGDGTRLSIL.

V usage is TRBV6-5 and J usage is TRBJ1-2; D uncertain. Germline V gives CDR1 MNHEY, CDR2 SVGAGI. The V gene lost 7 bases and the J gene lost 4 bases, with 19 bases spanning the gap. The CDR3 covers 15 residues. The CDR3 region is CASKLLSSATYGYTF. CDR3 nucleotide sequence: TGTGCCAGCAAACTTCTGTCTTCCGCCACCTATGGCTACACCTTC.

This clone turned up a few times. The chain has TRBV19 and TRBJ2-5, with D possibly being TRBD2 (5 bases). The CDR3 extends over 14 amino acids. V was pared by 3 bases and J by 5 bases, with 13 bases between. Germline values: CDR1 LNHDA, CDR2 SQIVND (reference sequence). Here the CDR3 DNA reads TGTGCCAGTAGTATTGCAGCGGTGGGGGAGACCCAGTACTTC. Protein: CASSIAAVGETQYF. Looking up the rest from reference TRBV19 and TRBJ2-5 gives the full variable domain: DGGITQSPKYLFRKEGQNVTLSCEQNLNHDAMYWYRQDPGQGLRLIYYSQIVNDFQKGDIAEGYSVSREKKESFPLTVTSAQKNPTAFYLCASSIAAVGETQYFGPGTRLLVL.

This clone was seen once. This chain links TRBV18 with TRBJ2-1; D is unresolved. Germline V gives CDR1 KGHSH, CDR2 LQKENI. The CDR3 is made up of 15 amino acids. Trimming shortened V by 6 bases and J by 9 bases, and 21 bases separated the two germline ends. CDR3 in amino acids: CASSRPGSRLSEQFF. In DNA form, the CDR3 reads TGTGCCAGCTCCCGCCCGGGTAGCCGGCTCTCTGAGCAGTTCTTC.

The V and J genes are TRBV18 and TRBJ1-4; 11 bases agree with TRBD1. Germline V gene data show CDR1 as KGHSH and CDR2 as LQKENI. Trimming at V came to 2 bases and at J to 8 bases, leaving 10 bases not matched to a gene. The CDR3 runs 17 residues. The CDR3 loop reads CASSPRGQGALKEKLFF. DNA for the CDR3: TGTGCCAGCTCACCAAGAGGACAGGGGGCCCTAAAGGAAAAACTGTTTTTT.

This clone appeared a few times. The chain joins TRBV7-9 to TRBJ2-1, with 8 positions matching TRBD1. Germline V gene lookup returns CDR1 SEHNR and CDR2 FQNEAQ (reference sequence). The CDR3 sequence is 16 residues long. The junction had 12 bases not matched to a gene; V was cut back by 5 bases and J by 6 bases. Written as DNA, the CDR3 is TGTGCCAGCAGCCCAAAGGGACAGGTGTTTGGCAATGAGCAGTTCTTC. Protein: CASSPKGQVFGNEQFF.